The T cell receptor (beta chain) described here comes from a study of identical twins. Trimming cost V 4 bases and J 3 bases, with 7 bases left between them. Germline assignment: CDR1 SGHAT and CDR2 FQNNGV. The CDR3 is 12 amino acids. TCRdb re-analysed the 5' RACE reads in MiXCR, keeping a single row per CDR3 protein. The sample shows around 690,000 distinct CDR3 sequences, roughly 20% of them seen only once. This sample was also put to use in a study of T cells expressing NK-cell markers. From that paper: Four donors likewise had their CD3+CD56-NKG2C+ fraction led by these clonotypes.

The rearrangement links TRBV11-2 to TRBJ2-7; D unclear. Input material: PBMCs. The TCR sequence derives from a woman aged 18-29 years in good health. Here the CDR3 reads CASSSRYYEQYF. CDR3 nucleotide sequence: TGTGCCAGCAGCTCGAGGTACTACGAGCAGTACTTC.